This T cell receptor (beta chain) was profiled in a study of TIL therapy for anti-PD-1-resistant metastatic lung cancer. On the study more broadly: Median patient age was about 50, ranging about 35-80 years.

The junction had 1 base not matched to a gene; V was cut back by 4 bases and J by 1 base. The CDR3 consists of 13 residues. From germline, CDR1 is SEHNR and CDR2 FQNEAQ (reference sequence). The libraries were made with immunoSEQ v3. Only in-frame clones appear in the TCRdb table, and some are missing; sequencing was by immunoSEQ multiplex PCR. Of tens of thousands of clones in the sample, 65% to 90% were seen once. Remarks on this clone: The antigen is not known.

Sample time point: pre-treatment sample, taken before nivolumab and TIL therapy. Adults with stage 4 NSCLC were enrolled in a phase I trial. The study's findings and limits: Treatment-naive, never-smoker and oncogene-addicted patients were overrepresented in this highly selected cohort.

Sequences were derived from blood, sampled at baseline. The sequence was obtained from a person aged 25-85 years with non-small cell lung cancer. J is TRBJ2-7 and V is TRBV7-9; 7 bases align to TRBD2. The CDR3 DNA reads as TGTGCCAGCAGCTCGGGACTATCCTACGAGCAGTACTTC. Translating gives CASSSGLSYEQYF.